The 20 T cell receptor beta chains in this list originate from one sample, sequenced in a study of identical twins. TCRdb called the 5' RACE reads again in MiXCR, with one record for every CDR3 protein. The sample gives a few hundred thousand distinct CDR3 sequences, more than 6.5% of which show up once; approximately 2.1% is in the top ten. This sample was shared with a second study, whose subject was yellow fever vaccine responses in identical twins.

Sample: memory (CD45RO+) T cells sorted from blood. All receptors come from a woman between 18 and 29 years old in good health.

This clonotype was picked up many times. This chain joins TRBV10-2 and TRBJ1-2; TRBD1 might be the D (5 bases). The V end was cut by 6 bases, the J end by 6 bases, with 11 bases between. Looked up from germline, CDR1 is WSHSY and CDR2 is SAAADI. This CDR3 region has 12 residues. This CDR3 reads CASRSLGDGYTF. The CDR3, as DNA: TGCGCCAGCAGAAGTTTGGGGGATGGCTACACCTTC.

The chain recombines TRBV6-1 with TRBJ2-3; TRBD2 matches at 11 bases. CDR1 and CDR2 from the germline V gene are MNHNS and SASEGT. This CDR3 region has 15 residues. The J segment lost 3 bases and the V segment lost 5 bases, leaving 4 bases of the junction unmatched. CDR3 protein: CASSPLAGETDTQYF. The CDR3 DNA sequence: TGTGCCAGCAGTCCACTAGCGGGGGAAACAGATACGCAGTATTTT.

This clonotype appeared many times. The chain couples TRBV11-2 to TRBJ2-2, with 7 bases identical to TRBD2. Looked up from germline, CDR1 is SGHAT and CDR2 is FQNNGV. This CDR3 contains 16 residues. Unmatched junction bases numbered 4, after V lost 3 bases and J lost 0 bases. The CDR3 nucleotides read TGTGCCAGCAGCTTTTTCGGGAGGTCGAACACCGGGGAGCTGTTTTTT. It is translated as CASSFFGRSNTGELFF.

This clonotype showed up many times. V and J are TRBV7-2 and TRBJ2-7, with D possibly being TRBD1 or TRBD2 (5 bases each). CDR1 and CDR2 from the germline V gene are SGHTA and FQGNSA. This CDR3 comprises 12 residues. V was shortened by 3 bases and J by 6 bases, with 9 bases between the two germline ends. The CDR3 bases are TGTGCCAGCAGCTTTACGGGGCTCGAGCAGTACTTC. This gives the protein CASSFTGLEQYF.

The CDR3 is CASKPRWGVDEQFF. In nucleotides, the CDR3 is TGCGCCAGCAAGCCCCGATGGGGGGTTGACGAGCAGTTCTTC. The chain joins TRBV5-1 to TRBJ2-1; D may be TRBD2 (6 bases). V was shortened by 6 bases and J by 10 bases, with 20 bases between the two germline ends. The CDR3 spans 14 residues. The V gene's germline CDR1 is SGHRS and CDR2 YFSETQ.

The chain joins TRBV20-1 to TRBJ2-7; 10 nucleotides agree with TRBD2. The CDR3 is made up of 13 amino acids. From germline, CDR1 is DFQATT and CDR2 SNEGSKA (reference sequence). The J segment lost 4 bases and the V segment lost 6 bases, leaving 6 bases of the junction unmatched. The CDR3 DNA follows: TGCAGTGCGCACCCTAGCGGGAGTTACGAGCAGTACTTC. It is translated as CSAHPSGSYEQYF.

CDR3 sequence reads: CASSTGTDWGNYGYTF. The DNA of the CDR3 is TGCGCCAGCAGCACCGGGACAGACTGGGGTAACTATGGCTACACCTTC. The chain links TRBV5-1 to TRBJ1-2; TRBD1 aligns across 7 bases. CDR3 length: 16 amino acids. Looked up from germline, CDR1 is SGHRS and CDR2 is YFSETQ. V lost 4 bases, J lost 1 base, and 10 bases stayed unmatched.

This clonotype came up many times. This chain joins TRBV25-1 and TRBJ1-6, with a weak D call TRBD1 (5 bases). CDR1 MGHDK and CDR2 SYGVNS come from the germline V gene. The ends were cut back, 3 bases at V and 5 bases at J, with 14 bases in the middle. This CDR3 comprises 16 residues. CDR3 DNA: TGTGCCAGCAGTGACATGACTGGGGGGGATAATTCACCCCTCCACTTT. This encodes CASSDMTGGDNSPLHF. The whole variable domain, filled in from reference TRBV25-1 and TRBJ1-6, reads EADIYQTPRYLVIGTGKKITLECSQTMGHDKMYWYQQDPGMELHLIHYSYGVNSTEKGDLSSESTVSRIRTEHFPLTLESARPSHTSQYLCASSDMTGGDNSPLHFGNGTRLTVT.

This clonotype was seen many times. The V gene is TRBV27, the J gene TRBJ2-1; D not resolved. From germline, CDR1 is MNHEY and CDR2 SMNVEV (reference sequence). The CDR3 is 18 residues long. The V and J ends lost 0 bases and 0 bases respectively, with 15 bases between them. CDR3 in DNA: TGTGCCAGCAGTTTATCCGGGCCGCGCGTAAGCTCCTACAATGAGCAGTTCTTC. This encodes CASSLSGPRVSSYNEQFF.

In its sample, this clonotype was seen a few times. The rearrangement joins TRBV11-3 to TRBJ2-1; 10 nucleotides align to TRBD2. Trimming cost V 5 bases and J 5 bases; bases outside gene matches: 9. The CDR3 is 16 residues long. Per germline, CDR1 SGHNT and CDR2 YENEEA. Here the CDR3 reads CASSATRLAGDNEQFF. The DNA of the CDR3 is TGTGCCAGCAGCGCCACGAGGCTAGCGGGGGACAATGAGCAGTTCTTC.

This clonotype was recorded a few times. V and J are TRBV25-1 and TRBJ2-5; 9 nucleotides agree with TRBD2. Germline V gene lookup returns CDR1 MGHDK and CDR2 SYGVNS. This CDR3 comprises 15 residues. V dropped 4 bases and J dropped 2; count of bases not matched to a gene: 5. As DNA, the CDR3 is TGTGCCAGCAGTGTGGCTAGCGGGGAGCAAGAGACCCAGTACTTC. This encodes CASSVASGEQETQYF.

At least ten counts were recorded for this clonotype. The chain uses TRBV20-1 and TRBJ2-3; TRBD2 matches 8 bases. Germline V gene data show CDR1 as DFQATT and CDR2 as SNEGSKA (reference sequence). The CDR3 contains 15 residues. V lost 3 bases, J lost 5 bases, and 10 bases stayed unmatched. CDR3 sequence: CSASGSGGGLDTQYF. As DNA, the CDR3 is TGCAGTGCTAGTGGATCGGGGGGGGGCCTAGATACGCAGTATTTT.

The table lists this clonotype with many counts. V is TRBV12-3 or TRBV12-4 and J is TRBJ2-2; 8 bases are shared with TRBD1. Losses at the gene ends were 6 bases for V and 5 bases for J; bases not matched to a gene: 5. This CDR3 region has 14 residues. The CDR3 is CASRPQGVTGELFF. DNA of the CDR3: TGTGCCAGCAGGCCACAGGGGGTAACCGGGGAGCTGTTTTTT.

In this sample, this clonotype turned up a few times. CDR3 DNA: TGCAGTGCTAGAGACGTTCAGGGGGATGAGCAGTTCTTC. Translation gives CSARDVQGDEQFF. The V gene is TRBV20-1, the J gene TRBJ2-1; 7 bases agree with TRBD1. The V gene end was trimmed by 0 bases and the J gene end by 8 bases; junction bases not matched to a gene: 4. The CDR3 sequence is 13 residues long. CDR1 and CDR2 from the germline V gene are DFQATT and SNEGSKA (reference sequence).

This chain links TRBV5-2 with TRBJ2-2; the table gives TRBD2 as D, unverified against the DNA. TRBV5-2 is a documented pseudogene. The CDR3 has 14 amino acids. This chain's CDR3 is CASSPGLNCWELFF. CDR3 nucleotides: TGTGCCAGCAGCCCCGGACTGAACTGCTGGGAGCTGTTTTTT.

This clonotype was seen only a few times. V is TRBV29-1 and J is TRBJ1-2, with D possibly TRBD1 on 6 matching bases. CDR1 and CDR2 from the germline V gene are SQVTM and ANQGSEA. This CDR3 region has 13 residues. V dropped 4 bases and J dropped 8 bases, with 17 bases sitting between them. The CDR3 region has the DNA TGCAGCGTTGGACAGGAACTTAGAGGGGGCTACACCTTC. It translates to CSVGQELRGGYTF.

Only a few counts were recorded for this clonotype. Written as DNA, the CDR3 is TGTGCCAGCAGGAACAGGGGAGTGGAGACCCAGTACTTC. Translated, it gives CASRNRGVETQYF. The chain recombines TRBV2 with TRBJ2-5; 7 nucleotides agree with TRBD1. The J segment lost 5 bases and the V segment lost 6 bases, leaving 6 bases of the junction unmatched. The CDR3 length is 13 residues. From germline, CDR1 is SNHLY and CDR2 FYNNEI. Based on the CDR3 plus reference TRBV2 and TRBJ2-5, the full variable domain is EPEVTQTPSHQVTQMGQEVILRCVPISNHLYFYWYRQILGQKVEFLVSFYNNEISEKSEIFDDQFSVERPDGSNFTLKIRSTKLEDSAMYFCASRNRGVETQYFGPGTRLLVL.

The chain uses TRBV15 and TRBJ2-7; D unclear. The CDR3 spans 13 residues. The V end was cut by 4 bases, the J end by 0 bases, with 7 bases between. CDR1 and CDR2 from the germline V gene are LNHNV and YYDKDF (reference sequence). As DNA, the CDR3 is TGTGCCACCAGCAAGCTGGGCTCCTACGAGCAGTACTTC. Its protein is CATSKLGSYEQYF.

The gene calls are TRBV6-5 and TRBJ1-1; no firm D call. CDR1 MNHEY and CDR2 SVGAGI come from the germline V gene. V was clipped by 0 bases and J by 0 bases, with 2 bases between them. This CDR3 has 13 residues. DNA for the CDR3: TGTGCCAGCAGTTACTCGGTGAACACTGAAGCTTTCTTT. Protein: CASSYSVNTEAFF.

The chain recombines TRBV28 with TRBJ2-5; D ambiguous. The V end lost 6 bases, the J end lost 7 bases, and 15 bases lay between the germline ends. The CDR3 spans 13 residues. CDR1 MDHEN and CDR2 SYDVKM come from the germline V gene. CDR3 DNA sequence: TGTGCCAGCAGACCCCGGCCTGTGGGGACCCAGTACTTC. It yields the protein CASRPRPVGTQYF. Combining the CDR3 with reference TRBV28 and TRBJ2-5 gives the whole variable domain DVKVTQSSRYLVKRTGEKVFLECVQDMDHENMFWYRQDPGLGLRLIYFSYDVKMKEKGDIPEGYSVSREKKERFSLILESASTNQTSMYLCASRPRPVGTQYFGPGTRLLVL.